The 13 T cell receptor beta chains reported below all come from one sample, sequenced in a study of blood T cell repertoires in COVID-19. Repertoires were generated with immunoSEQ multiplex PCR, while TCRdb's copy carries only in-frame clones and drops some. The sample has more than 90,000 clones, around 80% seen once; the top ten hold around 19%. The material sequenced was peripheral blood. These receptors all come from a man aged 80 or over with acute or convalescent COVID-19.

The chain carries TRBV6-2 or TRBV6-3 and TRBJ2-1; 10 nucleotides align to TRBD2. This CDR3 has 16 residues. The trim removed 2 bases at V and 8 bases at J, leaving 9 bases unmatched. Looked up from germline, CDR1 is MNHEY and CDR2 is SVGEGT. In DNA form, the CDR3 reads TGTGCCAGCAGTTACGGTTCTAGCGGGAGTCCGTATGAGCAGTTCTTC. Its translation is CASSYGSSGSPYEQFF.

J is TRBJ1-4 and V is TRBV9; 7 bases are shared with TRBD1. The CDR3 is 18 amino acids. J was trimmed by 8 bases and V by 2 bases; bases with no gene match: 18. CDR1 and CDR2 from the germline V gene are SGDLS and YYNGEE. The CDR3 nucleotides are TGTGCCAGCAGCGTCGGGACAGCCACCCTTGCAACTCGCGAAAAACTGTTTTTT. Translation: CASSVGTATLATREKLFF.

In this sample, this clone turned up many times. The chain recombines TRBV24-1 with TRBJ2-3, with D perhaps matching TRBD1 (7 bases). The CDR3 totals 14 residues. Trimming shortened V by 9 bases and J by 14 bases, and 26 bases separated the two germline ends. Germline V gene lookup returns CDR1 KGHDR and CDR2 SFDVKD. DNA of the CDR3: TGTGCCACCTCGACTAGTGACAGGGAAAGGCTATCGTATTTT. Protein product: CATSTSDRERLSYF.

The chain joins TRBV24-1 to TRBJ2-2, with D possibly matching TRBD1 (5 bases). The CDR3 is 15 amino acids. Trimming took off 4 bases at V and 2 bases at J, with 10 bases between the two ends. Germline V gene lookup returns CDR1 KGHDR and CDR2 SFDVKD. The CDR3 spells CATSDYGHNTGELFF. The DNA of the CDR3 is TGTGCCACCAGTGACTACGGACACAACACCGGGGAGCTGTTTTTT.

This sequence joins TRBV2 and TRBJ1-2; TRBD1 aligns across 8 bases. CDR3 length equals 13 residues. The V and J ends lost 6 bases and 8 bases, in that order; junction bases with no gene match: 8. Per the germline V gene, CDR1 is SNHLY and CDR2 is FYNNEI. The CDR3 DNA reads TGTGCCAGCAGCGTTTGGGACAGGCTGGGCTACACCTTC. It codes for CASSVWDRLGYTF.

The rearrangement uses TRBV6-4 and TRBJ1-2; D possibly corresponds to TRBD1 (6 bases). Germline V gene data show CDR1 as MRHNA and CDR2 as SNTAGT. The CDR3 contains 13 residues. V shed 4 bases and J shed 8 bases, with 14 bases lying between them. The DNA for the CDR3 is TGTGCCAGCAGTGGGACAGCTAACTCCGGCTACACCTTC. Translating gives CASSGTANSGYTF.

This clone was recorded a few times. The gene calls are TRBV6-2 or TRBV6-3 and TRBJ1-1, with TRBD1 identical over 12 bases. V lost 6 bases and J lost 4; bases outside the gene matches: 6. CDR1 is MNHEY and CDR2 is SVGEGT in the germline V gene. The CDR3 contains 15 residues. CDR3 bases: TGTGCCAGCAGCGGGACAGGGGGCGAAGGCACTGAAGCTTTCTTT. It encodes CASSGTGGEGTEAFF.

The chain combines TRBV10-2 with TRBJ2-2; 7 bases are a match to TRBD1. V lost 6 bases and J lost 4; bases outside the gene matches: 5. The CDR3 covers 14 residues. The germline gives CDR1 WSHSY, CDR2 SAAADI. CDR3 loop: CASRDRGRTGELFF. For the CDR3, the DNA is TGCGCCAGCAGGGATAGGGGGCGCACCGGGGAGCTGTTTTTT.

This sequence joins TRBV5-1 and TRBJ2-5; 7 nucleotides match TRBD2. V trimming: 5 bases; J trimming: 1 base; junction bases outside the gene matches: 8. In germline, CDR1 is SGHRS, CDR2 YFSETQ. This CDR3 has 15 residues. The CDR3 loop is CASSLSGTLQETQYF. Here the CDR3 DNA reads TGCGCCAGCAGTTTGAGCGGGACCCTCCAAGAGACCCAGTACTTC.

As for this clone: The same CDR3 can be traced to other DNA sequences in this sample. The chain combines TRBV5-1 with TRBJ1-4; no reliable D call. Per germline, CDR1 SGHRS and CDR2 YFSETQ. V lost 0 bases, J lost 2 bases, and 8 bases lay in between. This CDR3 has 15 amino acids. The CDR3 here is CASSLAGPTNEKLFF. In nucleotides, the CDR3 is TGCGCCAGCAGCTTGGCCGGTCCGACTAATGAAAAACTGTTTTTT.

This sequence joins TRBV28 and TRBJ2-5; 7 bases align to TRBD2. The length of the CDR3 is 15 residues. CDR1 is MDHEN and CDR2 is SYDVKM in the germline V gene. With 8 bases clipped from V and 9 bases from J, the junction kept 18 bases outside the gene matches. The CDR3 here is CASETASAGGTSQYF. The CDR3 nucleotides are TGTGCCAGCGAAACCGCGTCCGCCGGGGGGACTTCCCAGTACTTC. Full variable domain (remainder filled in from reference TRBV28 and TRBJ2-5): DVKVTQSSRYLVKRTGEKVFLECVQDMDHENMFWYRQDPGLGLRLIYFSYDVKMKEKGDIPEGYSVSREKKERFSLILESASTNQTSMYLCASETASAGGTSQYFGPGTRLLVL.

The J gene is TRBJ1-5, the V gene TRBV6-2 or TRBV6-3; weak D call: TRBD1 (5 bases). The CDR3 totals 15 residues. The germline CDR1 and CDR2 sequences are MNHEY and SVGEGT. Trimming took off 0 bases at V and 8 bases at J, with 14 bases between the two ends. Here the CDR3 DNA reads TGTGCCAGCAGTTACTCGACAGTCGAAAAGGAGCCCCAGCATTTT. Amino acid sequence: CASSYSTVEKEPQHF.

This clone was recorded only once. J is TRBJ2-5 and V is TRBV10-1; D is unresolved. CDR1 WNHNN and CDR2 SYGVQD come from the germline V gene (reference sequence). The CDR3 is 11 amino acids. V dropped 2 bases and J dropped 5 bases, with 3 bases sitting between them. CDR3 coding DNA: TGCGCCAGCAGTGAGGAGGAGACCCAGTACTTC. Translated: CASSEEETQYF.